These T cell receptor beta chains were read from a single sample in a study of T-cell reconstitution after alpha-beta-depleted transplantation in children. TCRdb itself ran the PCR reads through MiXCR, one entry per CDR3 protein. The profile shows 640,000 or so distinct CDR3 sequences, over 15% of them singletons. The sequencing here drew on PBMCs from the stem cell graft donor, taken from the stem cell graft. These receptor sequences come from a human donor who donated a stem cell graft to a child with acute myeloid leukemia. Both conserved end residues are part of each CDR3. The D gene is left open where the match is weak. Clone size appears in some rows only: once, few, many, or a class for an expanded clone.

d_call,clone_size,cdr3_length,j_call,v_call,cdr3_nt,cdr3_aa
NA,few,9,TRBJ1-1,TRBV2,TGTGCCAGCGGGGCAGAAGCTTTCTTT,CASGAEAFF
NA,many,17,TRBJ2-6,TRBV12-3/TRBV12-4,TGTGCCAGCACTCCTCAGGGACTGAACTCTGGGGCCAACGTCCTGACTTTC,CASTPQGLNSGANVLTF
NA,NA,13,TRBJ2-1,TRBV12-3/TRBV12-4,TGTGCCAGCAAGGGTGGCGGGGTTGATGAGCAGTTCTTC,CASKGGGVDEQFF
NA,many,14,TRBJ1-2,TRBV6-1,TGTGCCAGCAGTGGCCGGGGGTTCAGCAATGGCTACACCTTC,CASSGRGFSNGYTF
NA,NA,12,TRBJ2-1,TRBV12-3/TRBV12-4,TGTGCCAGCAGTCGCGACTGGGGTGAGCAGTTCTTC,CASSRDWGEQFF
NA,NA,13,TRBJ2-2,TRBV12-3/TRBV12-4,TGTGCCAGCAGTACATATCGGACCGGGGAGCTGTTTTTT,CASSTYRTGELFF
NA,few,14,TRBJ2-7,TRBV6-5,TGTGCCAGCAGTTACTCATACCGTTCCTACGAGCAGTACTTC,CASSYSYRSYEQYF
TRBD2,many,14,TRBJ2-7,TRBV6-1,TGTGCCAGCACACGACTAGCGGGGGCCTACGAGCAGTACTTC,CASTRLAGAYEQYF
TRBD1,few,15,TRBJ1-5,TRBV20-1,TGCAGTGCTAGTGATGGGGACAGGGGTGATCAGCCCCAGCATTTT,CSASDGDRGDQPQHF
NA,NA,13,TRBJ1-5,TRBV2,TGTGCCAGCAGTGGCCAGCATAATCAGCCCCAGCATTTT,CASSGQHNQPQHF
TRBD1,few,13,TRBJ1-4,TRBV20-1,TGCAGTGCTCCGACAGGGGGTGGGGAAAAACTGTTTTTT,CSAPTGGGEKLFF
NA,NA,15,TRBJ2-2,TRBV6-5,TGTGCCAGCAGTTACCGTGACGGGGGTATCGGGGAGCTGTTTTTT,CASSYRDGGIGELFF
NA,many,12,TRBJ1-1,TRBV20-1,TGCAGTGCAGATGCGAGGAACACTGAAGCTTTCTTT,CSADARNTEAFF
NA,few,13,TRBJ1-6,TRBV20-1,TGCAGTGCTGGACAGCTGAAACTTTCACCCCTCCACTTT,CSAGQLKLSPLHF
NA,many,13,TRBJ2-1,TRBV6-6,TGTGCCAGCAGTTCGATTAGGGACAATGAGCAGTTCTTC,CASSSIRDNEQFF
TRBD2,few,16,TRBJ2-5,TRBV20-1,TGCAGTGCCAAGAGACTAGCGGGGGGTCACCAAGAGACCCAGTACTTC,CSAKRLAGGHQETQYF
NA,many,14,TRBJ2-5,TRBV20-1,TGCAGTGCTATCTATCTCCGGACCTCAGAGACCCAGTACTTC,CSAIYLRTSETQYF
NA,NA,15,TRBJ2-5,TRBV7-2,TGTGCCAGCAGCTGGCCCCGACAGGGAGGCGAGACCCAGTACTTC,CASSWPRQGGETQYF
TRBD2,many,14,TRBJ2-2,TRBV12-3/TRBV12-4,TGTGCCAGCAGTTTTCGGGGGGACACCGGGGAGCTGTTTTTT,CASSFRGDTGELFF
NA,NA,15,TRBJ2-3,TRBV7-2,TGTGCCAGCAGCTTAGATTGGGGGGGCACAGATACGCAGTATTTT,CASSLDWGGTDTQYF
TRBD2,many,14,TRBJ2-3,TRBV20-1,TGCAGTGCGAGAGACGGGGGGGCCTTAGATACGCAGTATTTT,CSARDGGALDTQYF